This TCR beta chain was captured by sequencing in a study of T cell repertoires in cytomegalovirus infection. Each CDR3 protein gets one entry after TCRdb re-called the reads with MiXCR. The data hold 400,000 to 550,000 distinct CDR3 sequences, with about 10% observed a single time. The CDR3 spans 14 residues. V lost 0 bases, J lost 7 bases, and 9 bases stayed unmatched. Looked up from germline, CDR1 is DFQATT and CDR2 is SNEGSKA (reference sequence). Ten or more counts support this clonotype. This TCR was recovered from a human donor in good health (CMV status not recorded). Some clones in this sample may be carry-over from other donors' samples. Sequenced sample: PBMCs. The gene calls are TRBV20-1 and TRBJ2-7; 7 bases line up with TRBD1. The CDR3 region has the DNA TGCAGTGCTAGAGATGTAGCCAGGGGGTATGAGCAGTACTTC. The encoded protein is CSARDVARGYEQYF.